This TCR beta chain was obtained from a study of Ad26.COV2.S vaccination and SARS-CoV-2 variants. Points from the study as a whole: Vaccine recipients and placebo recipients showed similar non-spike TCR breadth.

The CDR3 covers 15 residues. V lost 2 bases to trimming and J lost 7 bases, with 12 bases between them. In germline, CDR1 is SGHTA, CDR2 FQGNSA. On this clone itself: The target antigen is unknown.

The treatment: some 20 received Ad26.COV2.S at low or high dose, single or two shots; 5 received placebo; per-sample allocation not given. Day 63 following the first vaccine or placebo injection was when the samples were taken. The data were produced by immunoSEQ multiplex PCR, yet TCRdb's version contains in-frame clones alone and is incomplete. This sample carries 440,000 or so clones, 80% to 95% of them seen once, and the ten largest clones take less than 5.5%. The receptor was isolated from a person aged 18-65 years who received the Ad26.COV2.S COVID-19 vaccine or a placebo. This specimen consisted of peripheral blood, obtained in a trial of Ad26.COV2.S vaccine versus placebo. The chain carries TRBV7-2 and TRBJ1-6, with D perhaps TRBD1 (5 bases). In DNA form, the CDR3 reads TGTGCCAGCAGCTTATTAATCAGGGACAATTCACCCCTCCACTTT. Protein product: CASSLLIRDNSPLHF.